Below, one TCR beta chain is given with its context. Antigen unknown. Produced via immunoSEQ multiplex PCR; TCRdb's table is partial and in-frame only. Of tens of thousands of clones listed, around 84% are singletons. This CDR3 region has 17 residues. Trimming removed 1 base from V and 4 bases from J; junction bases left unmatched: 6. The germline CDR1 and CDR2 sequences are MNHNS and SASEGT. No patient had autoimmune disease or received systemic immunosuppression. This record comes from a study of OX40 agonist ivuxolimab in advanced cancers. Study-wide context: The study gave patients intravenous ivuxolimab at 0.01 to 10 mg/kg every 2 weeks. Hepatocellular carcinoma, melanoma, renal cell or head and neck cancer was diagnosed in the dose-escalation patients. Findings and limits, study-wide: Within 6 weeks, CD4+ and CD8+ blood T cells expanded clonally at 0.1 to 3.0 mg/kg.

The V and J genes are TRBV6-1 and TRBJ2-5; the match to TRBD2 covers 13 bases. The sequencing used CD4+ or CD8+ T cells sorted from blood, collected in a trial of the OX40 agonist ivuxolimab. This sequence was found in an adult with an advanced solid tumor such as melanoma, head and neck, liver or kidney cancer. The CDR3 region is CASSEVGLAGLTETQYF. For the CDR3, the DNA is TGTGCCAGCAGTGAAGTGGGACTAGCGGGACTCACAGAGACCCAGTACTTC.